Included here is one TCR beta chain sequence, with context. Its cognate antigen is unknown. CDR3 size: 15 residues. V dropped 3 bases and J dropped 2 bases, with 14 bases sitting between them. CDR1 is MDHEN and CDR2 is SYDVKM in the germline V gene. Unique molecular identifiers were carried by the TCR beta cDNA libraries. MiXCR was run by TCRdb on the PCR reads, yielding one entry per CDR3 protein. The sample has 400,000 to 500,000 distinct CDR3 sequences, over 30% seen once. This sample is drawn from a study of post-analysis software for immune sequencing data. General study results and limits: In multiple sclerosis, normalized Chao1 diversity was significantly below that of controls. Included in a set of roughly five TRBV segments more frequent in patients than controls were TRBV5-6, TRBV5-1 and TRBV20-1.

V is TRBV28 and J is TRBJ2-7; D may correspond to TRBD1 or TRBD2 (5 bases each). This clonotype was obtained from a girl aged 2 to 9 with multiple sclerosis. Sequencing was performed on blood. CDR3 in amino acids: CASSLSAGTPYEQYF. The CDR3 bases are TGTGCCAGCAGTTTGTCAGCAGGGACCCCCTACGAGCAGTACTTC.